This paragraph covers one T cell receptor beta chain sequence. This entry is derived from a study of blood T cell repertoires in COVID-19. The CDR3 has 12 residues. Clones were sequenced by immunoSEQ multiplex PCR, and TCRdb holds only the in-frame ones, with some missing. This sample has under 95,000 clones; 60% to 75% occur once, and the top ten carry over 5.5%. The chain combines TRBV21-1 with TRBJ2-1; the tabulated D call, TRBD1, remains unverified against the DNA. TRBV21-1 is listed as a pseudogene. This TCR derives from a man aged 45-65 years with active or convalescent COVID-19. Source material: peripheral blood. The CDR3 is CASRVQGGEQFF. CDR3 nucleotides: TGTGCCAGCAGGGTTCAGGGTGGTGAGCAGTTCTTC.